This T cell receptor beta chain derives from a study of control samples from healthy donors and cancer patients. Sequencing was performed with immunoSEQ multiplex PCR; in TCRdb, only in-frame clones are kept and a portion is missing. Of roughly 130,000 clones in the sample, approximately 90% are singletons; the top ten hold roughly 3.2%. The sample taken for sequencing was blood. The receptor comes from a man between 45 and 60 years old in good health.

The CDR3 region has the DNA TGTGCCAGCAGCGTAGGACCGTCTAATGAAAAACTGTTTTTT. Translating gives CASSVGPSNEKLFF. V usage is TRBV9 and J usage is TRBJ1-4; unclear D gene. The germline V gene encodes CDR1 SGDLS and CDR2 YYNGEE. V shed 0 bases and J shed 3 bases, with 6 bases lying between them. The CDR3 sequence is 14 residues long.